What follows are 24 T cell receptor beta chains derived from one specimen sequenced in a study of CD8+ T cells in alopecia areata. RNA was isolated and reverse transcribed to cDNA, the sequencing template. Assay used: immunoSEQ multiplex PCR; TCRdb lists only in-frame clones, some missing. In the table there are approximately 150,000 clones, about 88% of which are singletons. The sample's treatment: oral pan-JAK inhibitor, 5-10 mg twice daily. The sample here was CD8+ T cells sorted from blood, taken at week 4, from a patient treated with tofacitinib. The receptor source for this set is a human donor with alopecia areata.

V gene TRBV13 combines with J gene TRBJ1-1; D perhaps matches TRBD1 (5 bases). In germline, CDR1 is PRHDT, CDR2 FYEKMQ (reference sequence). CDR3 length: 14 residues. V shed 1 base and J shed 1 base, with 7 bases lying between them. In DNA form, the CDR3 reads TGTGCCAGCAGCTTAGAAGGGGAGAACACTGAAGCTTTCTTT. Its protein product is CASSLEGENTEAFF.

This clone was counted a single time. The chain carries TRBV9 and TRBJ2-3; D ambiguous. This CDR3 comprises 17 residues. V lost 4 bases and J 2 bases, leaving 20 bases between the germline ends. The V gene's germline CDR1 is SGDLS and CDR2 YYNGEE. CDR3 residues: CASSPLGIVVSTDTQYF. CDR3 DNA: TGTGCCAGCAGCCCACTGGGGATAGTAGTGTCCACAGATACGCAGTATTTT.

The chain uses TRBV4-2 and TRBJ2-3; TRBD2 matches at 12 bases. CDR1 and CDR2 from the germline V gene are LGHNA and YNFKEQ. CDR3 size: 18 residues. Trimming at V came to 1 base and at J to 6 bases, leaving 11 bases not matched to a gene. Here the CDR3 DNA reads TGTGCCAGCAGCCAAGTCCCCGGGACTAGCGGGCCTTGGGATACGCAGTATTTT. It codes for CASSQVPGTSGPWDTQYF.

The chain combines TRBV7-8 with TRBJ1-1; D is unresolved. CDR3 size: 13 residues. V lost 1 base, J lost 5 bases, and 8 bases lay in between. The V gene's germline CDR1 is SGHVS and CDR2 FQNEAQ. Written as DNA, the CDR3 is TGTGCCAGCAGCTTAGGAAGTGGTACTGAAGCTTTCTTT. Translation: CASSLGSGTEAFF. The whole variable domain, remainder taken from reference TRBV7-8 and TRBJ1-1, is GAGVSQSPRYKVAKRGQDVALRCDPISGHVSLFWYQQALGQGPEFLTYFQNEAQLDKSGLPSDRFFAERPEGSVSTLKIQRTQQEDSAVYLCASSLGSGTEAFFGQGTRLTVV.

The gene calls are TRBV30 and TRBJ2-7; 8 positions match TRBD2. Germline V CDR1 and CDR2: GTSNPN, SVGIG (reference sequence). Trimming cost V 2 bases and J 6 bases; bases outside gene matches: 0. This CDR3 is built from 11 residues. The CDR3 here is CAWSTSGEQYF. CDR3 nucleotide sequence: TGTGCCTGGAGTACTAGCGGCGAGCAGTACTTC.

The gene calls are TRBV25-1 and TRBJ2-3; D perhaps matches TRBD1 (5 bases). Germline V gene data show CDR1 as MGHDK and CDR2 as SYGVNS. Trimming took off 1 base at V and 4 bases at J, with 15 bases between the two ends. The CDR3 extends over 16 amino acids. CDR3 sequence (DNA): TGTGCCAGCAGTGAATCGGGCAGGGCCCCCTCAGATACGCAGTATTTT. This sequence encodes CASSESGRAPSDTQYF.

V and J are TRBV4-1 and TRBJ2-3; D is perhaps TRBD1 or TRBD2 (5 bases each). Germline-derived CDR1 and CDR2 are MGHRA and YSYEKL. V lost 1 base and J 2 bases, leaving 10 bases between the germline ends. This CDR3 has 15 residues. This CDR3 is CASSQALGDTDTQYF. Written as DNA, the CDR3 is TGCGCCAGCAGCCAAGCACTAGGGGACACAGATACGCAGTATTTT.

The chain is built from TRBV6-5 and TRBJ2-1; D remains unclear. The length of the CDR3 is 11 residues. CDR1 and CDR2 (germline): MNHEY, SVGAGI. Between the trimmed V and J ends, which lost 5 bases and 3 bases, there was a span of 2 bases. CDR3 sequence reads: CASSRYNEQFF. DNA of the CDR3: TGTGCCAGCAGTCGCTACAATGAGCAGTTCTTC.

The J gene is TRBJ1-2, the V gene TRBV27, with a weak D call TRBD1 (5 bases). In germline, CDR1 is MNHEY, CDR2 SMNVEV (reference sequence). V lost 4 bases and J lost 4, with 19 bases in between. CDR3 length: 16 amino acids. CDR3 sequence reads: CASSSTSGPRGYGYTF. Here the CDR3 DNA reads TGTGCCAGCAGTTCGACTTCGGGGCCCCGGGGCTATGGCTACACCTTC.

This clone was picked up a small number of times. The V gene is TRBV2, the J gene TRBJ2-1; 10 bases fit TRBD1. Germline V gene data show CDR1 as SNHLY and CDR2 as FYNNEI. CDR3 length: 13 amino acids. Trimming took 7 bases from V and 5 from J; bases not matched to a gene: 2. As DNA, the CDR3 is TGTGCCAGCATCGGGACAGGGGACAATGAGCAGTTCTTC. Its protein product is CASIGTGDNEQFF.

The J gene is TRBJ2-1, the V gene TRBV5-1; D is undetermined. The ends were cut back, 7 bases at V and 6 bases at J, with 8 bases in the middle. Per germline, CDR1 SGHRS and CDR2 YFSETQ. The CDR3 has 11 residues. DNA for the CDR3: TGCGCCAGCTCCGTATTCAATGAGCAGTTCTTC. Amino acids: CASSVFNEQFF.

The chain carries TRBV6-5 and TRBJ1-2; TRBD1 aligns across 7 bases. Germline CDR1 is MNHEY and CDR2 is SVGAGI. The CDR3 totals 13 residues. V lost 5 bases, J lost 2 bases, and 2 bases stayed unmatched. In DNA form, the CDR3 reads TGTGCCAGCAGTCAGACAGGGAACTATGGCTACACCTTC. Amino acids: CASSQTGNYGYTF.

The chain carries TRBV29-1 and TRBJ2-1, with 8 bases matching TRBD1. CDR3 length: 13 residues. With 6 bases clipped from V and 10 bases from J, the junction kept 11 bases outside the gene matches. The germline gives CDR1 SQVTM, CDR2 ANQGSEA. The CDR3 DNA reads TGCAGCGTCGACAGGGGAGAGCACATCGAGCAGTTCTTC. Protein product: CSVDRGEHIEQFF.

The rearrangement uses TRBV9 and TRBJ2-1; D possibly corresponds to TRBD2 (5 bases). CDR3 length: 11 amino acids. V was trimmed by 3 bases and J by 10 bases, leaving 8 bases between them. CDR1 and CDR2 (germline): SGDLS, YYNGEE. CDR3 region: CASSAGKEQFF. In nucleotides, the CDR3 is TGTGCCAGCAGCGCGGGGAAAGAGCAGTTCTTC.

CDR3 residues: CASSLDRGSYEQYF. In nucleotides, the CDR3 is TGTGCCAGCAGCTTAGACCGAGGGTCCTACGAGCAGTACTTC. This chain joins TRBV11-1 and TRBJ2-7, with D perhaps TRBD2 (5 bases). This CDR3 region has 14 residues. V was pared by 1 base and J by 1 base, with 8 bases between. The germline CDR1 and CDR2 sequences are SGHAT and FQDESV (reference sequence).

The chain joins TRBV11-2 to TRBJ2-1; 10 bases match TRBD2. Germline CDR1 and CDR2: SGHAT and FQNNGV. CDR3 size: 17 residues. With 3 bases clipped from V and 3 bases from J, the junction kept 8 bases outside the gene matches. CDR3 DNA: TGTGCCAGCAGCTTGTGGCTAGCGGGGGCCTACTACAATGAGCAGTTCTTC. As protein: CASSLWLAGAYYNEQFF.

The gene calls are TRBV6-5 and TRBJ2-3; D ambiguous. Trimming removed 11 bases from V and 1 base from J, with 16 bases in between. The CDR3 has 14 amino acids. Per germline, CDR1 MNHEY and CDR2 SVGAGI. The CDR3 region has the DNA TGTGCCCTCAAGGGCGGATATTGCACAGATACGCAGTATTTT. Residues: CALKGGYCTDTQYF.

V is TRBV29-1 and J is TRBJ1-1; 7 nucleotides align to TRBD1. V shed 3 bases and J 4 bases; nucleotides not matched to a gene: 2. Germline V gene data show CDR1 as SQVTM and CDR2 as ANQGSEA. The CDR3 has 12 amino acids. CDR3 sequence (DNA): TGCAGCGTTGACAGGGGGATCACTGAAGCTTTCTTT. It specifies CSVDRGITEAFF.

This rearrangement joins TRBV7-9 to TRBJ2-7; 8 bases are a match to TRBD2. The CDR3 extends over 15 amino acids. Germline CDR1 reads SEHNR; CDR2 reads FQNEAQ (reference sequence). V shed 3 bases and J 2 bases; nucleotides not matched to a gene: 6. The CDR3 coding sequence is TGTGCCAGCAGCTTTGGAGCGGGAGAAACCTACGAGCAGTACTTC. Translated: CASSFGAGETYEQYF.

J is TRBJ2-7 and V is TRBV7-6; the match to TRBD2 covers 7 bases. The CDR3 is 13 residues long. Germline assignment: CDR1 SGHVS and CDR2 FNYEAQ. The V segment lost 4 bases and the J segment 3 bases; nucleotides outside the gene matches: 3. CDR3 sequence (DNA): TGTGCCAGCAGCTCGGGACTATACTACGAGCAGTACTTC. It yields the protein CASSSGLYYEQYF.

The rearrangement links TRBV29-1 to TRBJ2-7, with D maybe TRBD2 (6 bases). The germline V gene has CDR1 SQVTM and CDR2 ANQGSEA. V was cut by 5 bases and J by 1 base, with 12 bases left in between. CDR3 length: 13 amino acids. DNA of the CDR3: TGCAGCGTTACCCCTCGGGGGTCCTACGAGCAGTACTTC. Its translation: CSVTPRGSYEQYF.

CDR3 sequence reads: CAWKVRGWYNEQFF. In nucleotides, the CDR3 is TGTGCCTGGAAGGTTCGCGGATGGTACAATGAGCAGTTCTTC. The chain carries TRBV30 and TRBJ2-1, with D uncertain. CDR3 length: 14 residues. V gave up 4 bases and J gave up 4 bases, with 14 bases separating them. Germline-derived CDR1 and CDR2 are GTSNPN and SVGIG (reference sequence). Together with reference TRBV30 and TRBJ2-1, the CDR3 gives the full variable domain: SQTIHQWPATLVQPVGSPLSLECTVEGTSNPNLYWYRQAAGRGLQLLFYSVGIGQISSEVPQNLSASRPQDRQFILSSKKLLLSDSGFYLCAWKVRGWYNEQFFGPGTRLTVL.

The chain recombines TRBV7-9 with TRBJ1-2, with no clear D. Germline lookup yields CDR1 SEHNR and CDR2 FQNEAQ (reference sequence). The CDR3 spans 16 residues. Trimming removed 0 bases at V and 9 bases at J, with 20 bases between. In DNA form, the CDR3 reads TGTGCCAGCAGCTTAGCCTCCGGGCCAGTCGATACGAGCTACACCTTC. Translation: CASSLASGPVDTSYTF.

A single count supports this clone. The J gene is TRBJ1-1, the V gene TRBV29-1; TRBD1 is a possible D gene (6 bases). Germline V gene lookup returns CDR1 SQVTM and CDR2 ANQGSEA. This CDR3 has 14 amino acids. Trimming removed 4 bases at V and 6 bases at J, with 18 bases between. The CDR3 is CSVGMGGTSAEAFF. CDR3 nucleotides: TGCAGCGTTGGCATGGGTGGGACATCCGCTGAAGCTTTCTTT.